Reported below is one T cell receptor beta chain. Per germline, CDR1 MGHDK and CDR2 SYGVNS. V shed 2 bases and J shed 0 bases, with 14 bases lying between them. The CDR3 runs 17 residues. Generated by immunoSEQ multiplex PCR, the TCRdb table keeps only in-frame clones and is missing some. Here the sample spans hundreds of thousands of clones, roughly nine tenths being singletons. The data derive from a study of blood T cell repertoires in COVID-19. The overall study: PBMCs, B-cell-depleted T cells, or T cells provided the cDNA or gDNA that made up the material.

This study enrolled people aged about 18 to 100 from around 26 US geographic areas. The rearrangement joins TRBV25-1 to TRBJ1-5; possible D gene TRBD1, 5 bases. The TCR originated in a woman aged 45-60 years who had recovered from COVID-19. Material for sequencing was PBMCs or T cells enriched from blood (not recorded which). CDR3 in amino acids: CASSEKGGRGSNQPQHF. The CDR3 nucleotides read TGTGCCAGCAGTGAAAAGGGCGGGAGGGGTAGCAATCAGCCCCAGCATTTT.